This T cell receptor beta chain was documented in a study of T-cell memory formation after mild COVID-19. The germline V gene has CDR1 SGHVS and CDR2 FQNEAQ. V was cut by 7 bases and J by 0 bases, with 12 bases left in between. This CDR3 region has 14 residues. Study findings and constraints: Of the contracting clones, CD4+ ones lay mainly in CM and EM, and CD8+ ones in EMRA. Second-wave clones peaking on day 37 lacked confirmed SARS-CoV-2 specificity. Later expanders leaned CD4+, whereas day 15 to 85 contracting clones were balanced CD4/CD8.

This clonotype was counted between two and nine times. The antigen remains undetermined. TCRdb used MiXCR to reprocess the 5' RACE reads, holding one entry per CDR3 protein. This table has over 350,000 distinct CDR3 sequences, approximately 16% appearing once. The TCR comes from a man aged 18 to 29 who had mild COVID-19 (a few samples of this study predate the infection). Cell type and time point are not known. The sample comprised PBMCs or a T cell subset sorted from them (not recorded which). V and J are TRBV7-8 and TRBJ1-1; D call uncertain. The CDR3 DNA is TGTGCCAGCATCGAGACGGCCATGAACACTGAAGCTTTCTTT. This translates into CASIETAMNTEAFF.